This T cell receptor beta chain was sequenced in a study of T cell responses to AZD1222 COVID-19 vaccine. Notes on the study in general: Repertoires were obtained solely post-peak T cell response.

CDR3 length: 15 amino acids. Trimming stripped 6 bases from V and 0 bases from J, with 12 bases between. Germline values: CDR1 MNHEY, CDR2 SMNVEV (reference sequence). Comments on this clone: No antigen is known for it.

Assay: immunoSEQ multiplex PCR; the TCRdb copy retains only in-frame clones and omits some. The repertoire holds approximately 140,000 clones, with around 94% as singletons. This sample comprised peripheral blood, obtained 28 days after the second AZD1222 dose. The source of this sequence is an adult who received the AZD1222 COVID-19 vaccine. The genes are TRBV27 and TRBJ1-3, with D hard to call. The CDR3 nucleotides read TGTGCCAGCAGAGGTGGGAGTTACTCTGGAAACACCATATATTTT. It encodes CASRGGSYSGNTIYF.